This entry lists 23 T cell receptor beta chains sequenced from one sample in a study of shared clonotypes between healthy human individuals (TCRdb year 2020). To prepare the library, the immunoSEQ multiplex PCR assay was applied. TCRdb took this table from immuneACCESS and kept in-frame rearrangements with V and J called. Such tables lack part of the clones; where checked against another copy, unresolved V genes explain under half of the gap, and the rest is unexplained. Recorded for this sample are millions of clones; approximately 94% of them occurred a single time. The ten largest account for 0.13% to 0.15% of the sample. The sequenced sample consisted of naive CD4+ T cells sorted from blood. Sample cell subset or site, as interpreted from the label and publication: CD45RA+ positively selected. The receptor set was obtained from a man aged 18 to 35 in good health.

The rearrangement joins TRBV5-4 to TRBJ2-5, with D possibly being TRBD1 (6 bases). The germline V gene has CDR1 SGHNT and CDR2 YYREEE (reference sequence). V shed 0 bases and J shed 5 bases, with 11 bases lying between them. The CDR3 runs to 14 residues. This CDR3 reads CASSLAERGETQYF. In DNA form, the CDR3 reads TGTGCCAGCAGCTTGGCCGAAAGGGGGGAGACCCAGTACTTC.

This sequence joins TRBV5-1 and TRBJ2-2, with a weak D call TRBD1 (6 bases). Trimming shortened V by 0 bases and J by 5 bases, and 14 bases separated the two germline ends. CDR1 SGHRS and CDR2 YFSETQ come from the germline V gene. This CDR3 contains 16 residues. The CDR3 sequence is CASSLEGEVGTGELFF. As DNA, the CDR3 is TGCGCCAGCAGCTTGGAGGGGGAAGTGGGGACCGGGGAGCTGTTTTTT. Combining the CDR3 with reference TRBV5-1 and TRBJ2-2 gives the whole variable domain KAGVTQTPRYLIKTRGQQVTLSCSPISGHRSVSWYQQTPGQGLQFLFEYFSETQRNKGNFPGRFSGRQFSNSRSEMNVSTLELGDSALYLCASSLEGEVGTGELFFGEGSRLTVL.

The rearrangement links TRBV30 to TRBJ1-2, with TRBD1 as a possible D gene (6 bases). Germline values: CDR1 GTSNPN, CDR2 SVGIG (reference sequence). This CDR3 has 15 residues. The V gene lost 0 bases and the J gene lost 3 bases, with 14 bases spanning the gap. DNA for the CDR3: TGTGCCTGGAGTGTAACCGGACAGTCCCACTATGGCTACACCTTC. Translation gives CAWSVTGQSHYGYTF.

The chain carries TRBV6-5 and TRBJ2-5; D is ambiguous. Trimming cost V 7 bases and J 5 bases, with 8 bases left between them. The V gene's germline CDR1 is MNHEY and CDR2 SVGAGI. The CDR3 is 11 residues long. The CDR3 is CASTYGETQYF. CDR3 coding DNA: TGTGCCAGCACCTACGGGGAGACCCAGTACTTC.

The chain has TRBV7-2 and TRBJ2-5; 7 bases are a match to TRBD1. Germline values: CDR1 SGHTA, CDR2 FQGNSA. CDR3 length: 14 amino acids. Unmatched junction bases numbered 3, after V lost 3 bases and J lost 2 bases. In nucleotides, the CDR3 is TGTGCCAGCAGCTTTTACAGGGGACAAGAGACCCAGTACTTC. Its protein product is CASSFYRGQETQYF.

The gene calls are TRBV10-2 and TRBJ2-7, with 9 bases matching TRBD2. This CDR3 contains 15 residues. The germline V gene encodes CDR1 WSHSY and CDR2 SAAADI. J lost 6 bases, V lost 2 bases, and 8 bases had no gene match. The CDR3 sequence: CASSEMAGGPSEQYF. As DNA, the CDR3 is TGCGCCAGCAGTGAGATGGCGGGAGGGCCCTCCGAGCAGTACTTC.

This chain connects TRBV6-1 to TRBJ2-5; 9 bases map to TRBD1. This CDR3 comprises 17 residues. Germline-derived CDR1 and CDR2 are MNHNS and SASEGT. Trimming removed 4 bases from V and 2 bases from J; junction bases left unmatched: 11. For the CDR3, the DNA is TGTGCCAGCAGTGCCTATGGGACAGGGCACACTCAAGAGACCCAGTACTTC. As protein: CASSAYGTGHTQETQYF.

This rearrangement joins TRBV11-3 to TRBJ2-7; TRBD1 is a possible D gene (6 bases). The CDR3 runs to 15 residues. V was trimmed by 5 bases and J by 2 bases, leaving 16 bases between them. Germline V gives CDR1 SGHNT, CDR2 YENEEA. In DNA form, the CDR3 reads TGTGCCAGCAGCCCACGTGACAGGCGAACCTACGAGCAGTACTTC. Translation gives CASSPRDRRTYEQYF. The whole variable domain, filled in from reference TRBV11-3 and TRBJ2-7, reads EAGVVQSPRYKIIEKKQPVAFWCNPISGHNTLYWYLQNLGQGPELLIRYENEEAVDDSQLPKDRFSAERLKGVDSTLKIQPAELGDSAVYLCASSPRDRRTYEQYFGPGTRLTVT.

CDR3: CASSLVAGGLNEQFF. The CDR3, as DNA: TGTGCCAGCAGCTTAGTGGCGGGGGGCCTGAATGAGCAGTTCTTC. The J gene is TRBJ2-1, the V gene TRBV11-3; 8 nucleotides line up with TRBD2. Germline V lookup: CDR1 SGHNT, CDR2 YENEEA. J lost 7 bases, V lost 1 base, and 6 bases had no gene match. This CDR3 has 15 amino acids.

CDR3 sequence: CASSEALLGDEQYF. The CDR3 nucleotides are TGTGCCAGCAGTGAAGCGCTTCTGGGTGACGAGCAGTACTTC. V usage is TRBV6-1 and J usage is TRBJ2-7, with D unresolved. The CDR3 is 14 residues long. The V end was cut by 0 bases, the J end by 5 bases, with 11 bases between. CDR1 is MNHNS and CDR2 is SASEGT in the germline V gene.

Note on this clone: In the same sample, other DNA sequences code for this CDR3. The rearrangement uses TRBV27 and TRBJ1-5; D is possibly TRBD1 (5 bases). CDR3 length: 15 amino acids. The germline gives CDR1 MNHEY, CDR2 SMNVEV (reference sequence). V was shortened by 3 bases and J by 1 base, with 10 bases between the two germline ends. The CDR3, as DNA: TGTGCCAGCAGTTTGGGGACGGGGAGCAATCAGCCCCAGCATTTT. Protein product: CASSLGTGSNQPQHF.

This chain links TRBV15 with TRBJ2-7; D might be TRBD2 (6 bases). This CDR3 has 13 residues. CDR1 LNHNV and CDR2 YYDKDF come from the germline V gene (reference sequence). V was clipped by 1 base and J by 7 bases, with 11 bases between them. The CDR3 nucleotides read TGTGCCACCAGCAGAGGGGCCGGACTAGAGCAGTACTTC. Translating gives CATSRGAGLEQYF.

The chain employs TRBV5-1 and TRBJ2-5; D gene unclear. Germline CDR1 reads SGHRS; CDR2 reads YFSETQ. With 4 bases removed from V and 5 bases from J, the gap between germline ends came to 15 bases. CDR3 length equals 14 residues. This CDR3 reads CASSPGRVDETQYF. CDR3 nucleotide sequence: TGCGCCAGCAGCCCAGGACGGGTTGATGAGACCCAGTACTTC.

This sequence joins TRBV5-1 and TRBJ2-5; TRBD1 agrees at 10 bases. CDR3 size: 15 residues. The junction had 8 bases not matched to a gene; V was cut back by 4 bases and J by 5 bases. CDR1 is SGHRS and CDR2 is YFSETQ in the germline V gene. The CDR3 here is CASSVDRGQGETQYF. The CDR3 bases are TGCGCCAGCAGCGTCGACAGGGGGCAAGGGGAGACCCAGTACTTC.

This sequence joins TRBV5-1 and TRBJ1-2; D is unresolved. The CDR3 loop spans 10 amino acids. Per germline, CDR1 SGHRS and CDR2 YFSETQ. V was shortened by 10 bases and J by 14 bases, with 18 bases between the two germline ends. CDR3 sequence: CACTAGIQTF. The CDR3 DNA follows: TGCGCCTGCACAGCGGGTATCCAGACCTTC.

This clone is a singleton in its sample. This chain links TRBV7-6 with TRBJ2-3; 15 bases line up with TRBD2. The J segment lost 1 base and the V segment lost 5 bases, leaving 7 bases of the junction unmatched. Germline lookup yields CDR1 SGHVS and CDR2 FNYEAQ. The CDR3 sequence is 18 residues long. The CDR3 region has the DNA TGTGCCAGCAGCCAAGGGACTAGCGGGGGGCGAGGCACAGATACGCAGTATTTT. Translation: CASSQGTSGGRGTDTQYF.

The J gene is TRBJ2-1, the V gene TRBV4-1; D possibly matches TRBD1 or TRBD2 (6 bases each). Germline V gene data show CDR1 as MGHRA and CDR2 as YSYEKL. The V end lost 1 base, the J end lost 1 base, and 11 bases lay between the germline ends. CDR3 length: 16 residues. The CDR3 DNA follows: TGCGCCAGCAGCCAAGGGAGGGGGAGATCCTACAATGAGCAGTTCTTC. Translation gives CASSQGRGRSYNEQFF.

A note on this clone: Other nucleotide sequences in the sample specify the same CDR3. The chain recombines TRBV5-1 with TRBJ1-1; D gene uncertain. V shed 4 bases and J shed 1 base, with 11 bases lying between them. The CDR3 has 14 amino acids. Per the germline V gene, CDR1 is SGHRS and CDR2 is YFSETQ. This CDR3 is CASSPTAGNTEAFF. For the CDR3, the DNA is TGCGCCAGCAGCCCGACGGCCGGGAACACTGAAGCTTTCTTT. Full variable domain (remainder filled in from reference TRBV5-1 and TRBJ1-1): KAGVTQTPRYLIKTRGQQVTLSCSPISGHRSVSWYQQTPGQGLQFLFEYFSETQRNKGNFPGRFSGRQFSNSRSEMNVSTLELGDSALYLCASSPTAGNTEAFFGQGTRLTVV.

For this clone: Within the sample, other DNA sequences also encode this same CDR3. This chain links TRBV18 with TRBJ2-5, with 8 positions matching TRBD1. Germline V gene sequence: CDR1 KGHSH, CDR2 LQKENI. This CDR3 comprises 15 residues. Losses at the gene ends were 1 base for V and 5 bases for J; bases not matched to a gene: 6. In DNA form, the CDR3 reads TGTGCCAGCTCACCACGCCAGGGGGCAGGGGAGACCCAGTACTTC. Encoded protein: CASSPRQGAGETQYF.

The V call is TRBV7-9, the J call TRBJ2-1; D tentatively fits TRBD1 or TRBD2 (5 bases each). This CDR3 has 16 amino acids. V was pared by 5 bases and J by 8 bases, with 22 bases between. Per germline, CDR1 SEHNR and CDR2 FQNEAQ (reference sequence). The CDR3 DNA reads as TGTGCCAGCAGCCCGCGTCCCGGGACGGCTTTGGATGAGCAGTTCTTC. Residues: CASSPRPGTALDEQFF.

CDR3 residues: CASSTGQGAVTQYF. Here the CDR3 DNA reads TGCGCCAGCAGCACCGGACAGGGGGCGGTTACCCAGTACTTC. The chain couples TRBV5-1 to TRBJ2-5; 11 bases match TRBD1. The germline CDR1 and CDR2 sequences are SGHRS and YFSETQ. With V trimmed by 4 bases and J by 8 bases, 7 bases remained unmatched. CDR3 size: 14 residues.

The CDR3: CASSGIGLSTDTQYF. The CDR3 DNA reads as TGTGCCAGCAGCGGCATCGGACTTAGCACAGATACGCAGTATTTT. This chain uses TRBV14 with TRBJ2-3; D is perhaps TRBD2 (5 bases). CDR1 and CDR2 from the germline V gene are SGHDN and FVKESK. V was clipped by 5 bases and J by 0 bases, with 12 bases between them. This CDR3 has 15 amino acids.

This rearrangement joins TRBV28 to TRBJ1-2; D is unclear. CDR3 size: 14 residues. Per the germline V gene, CDR1 is MDHEN and CDR2 is SYDVKM. Between the trimmed V and J ends, which lost 5 bases and 2 bases, there was a span of 12 bases. The CDR3, as DNA: TGTGCCAGCAGTAAGACTGGATCCAACTATGGCTACACCTTC. Translating gives CASSKTGSNYGYTF.